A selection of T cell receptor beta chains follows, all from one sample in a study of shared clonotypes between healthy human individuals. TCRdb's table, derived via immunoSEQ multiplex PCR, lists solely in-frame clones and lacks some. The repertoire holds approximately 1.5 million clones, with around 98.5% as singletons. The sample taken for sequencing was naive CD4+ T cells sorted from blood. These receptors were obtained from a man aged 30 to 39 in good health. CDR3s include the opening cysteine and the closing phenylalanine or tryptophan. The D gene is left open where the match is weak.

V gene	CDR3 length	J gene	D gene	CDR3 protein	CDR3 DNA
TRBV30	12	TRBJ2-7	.	CAWSVLTYEQYF	TGTGCCTGGAGCGTCCTTACCTACGAGCAGTACTTC
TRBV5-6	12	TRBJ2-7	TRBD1	CASSSDRAWQYF	TGTGCCAGCAGCTCTGACAGGGCCTGGCAGTACTTC
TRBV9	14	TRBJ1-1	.	CASSTTAMNTEAFF	TGTGCCAGCAGCACGACAGCCATGAACACTGAAGCTTTCTTT
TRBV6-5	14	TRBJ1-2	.	CASSTWLFSYGYTF	TGTGCCAGCAGTACCTGGCTGTTTTCCTATGGCTACACCTTC
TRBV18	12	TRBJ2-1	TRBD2	CASSPPLAPQFF	TGTGCCAGCTCACCACCACTAGCGCCTCAGTTCTTC
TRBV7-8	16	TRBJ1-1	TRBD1	CASRTGQGVWDTEAFF	TGTGCCAGCAGGACGGGACAGGGTGTTTGGGACACTGAAGCTTTCTTT
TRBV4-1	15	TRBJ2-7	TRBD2	CASSQQAGVVNEQYF	TGCGCCAGCAGCCAACAAGCGGGAGTTGTCAACGAGCAGTACTTC
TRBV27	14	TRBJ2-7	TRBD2	CASSWTSGLREQYF	TGTGCCAGCAGTTGGACTAGCGGCCTACGGGAGCAGTACTTC
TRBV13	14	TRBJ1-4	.	CASSLSFRNEKLFF	TGTGCCAGCAGCTTGTCCTTCCGGAATGAAAAACTGTTTTTT
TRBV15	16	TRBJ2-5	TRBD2	CATSLPGLAGGETQYF	TGTGCCACCAGCTTACCCGGACTAGCGGGGGGTGAGACCCAGTACTTC
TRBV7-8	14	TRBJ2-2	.	CASSRGTNTGELFF	TGTGCCAGCAGCCGCGGGACTAACACCGGGGAGCTGTTTTTT
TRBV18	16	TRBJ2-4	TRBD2	CASSPESGREQNIQYF	TGTGCCAGCTCACCTGAGAGCGGGAGGGAACAAAACATTCAGTACTTC
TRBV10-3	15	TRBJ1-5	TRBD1	CAISKDRGLNQPQHF	TGTGCCATCAGCAAGGACAGGGGTTTGAATCAGCCCCAGCATTTT